One sample yielded the 17 T cell receptor beta chains listed below, sequenced in a study of T cells in localized non-small cell lung cancer. The assay was immunoSEQ multiplex PCR, and TCRdb's table has in-frame clones only and misses some. The sample has 5,500 to 7,000 clones, around 38% seen once; the top ten hold roughly 8.8%. Sequenced here: lung tumor tissue, sampled before any cancer treatment. The receptors were gathered from a woman aged 40-70 years with stage II squamous cell lung carcinoma.

In its sample, this clone was seen once. J is TRBJ2-3 and V is TRBV10-2; 10 bases fit TRBD2. Unmatched junction bases numbered 3, after V lost 5 bases and J lost 4 bases. Looked up from germline, CDR1 is WSHSY and CDR2 is SAAADI. The CDR3 consists of 14 residues. CDR3: CASSQSGRADTQYF. The CDR3 DNA follows: TGCGCCAGCAGTCAGAGCGGGAGGGCAGATACGCAGTATTTT.

The V call is TRBV28, the J call TRBJ1-5; possibly TRBD1 for D (5 bases). This CDR3 has 16 residues. V was shortened by 5 bases and J by 1 base, with 15 bases between the two germline ends. Germline V gene data show CDR1 as MDHEN and CDR2 as SYDVKM. The CDR3 region is CASSLGSRGSNQPQHF. The CDR3, as DNA: TGTGCCAGCAGTCTCGGGTCCCGGGGGAGCAATCAGCCCCAGCATTTT.

In its sample, this clone was seen once. The rearrangement joins TRBV19 to TRBJ1-2, with D possibly matching TRBD1 (5 bases). This CDR3 is 13 amino acids long. V was clipped by 3 bases and J by 8 bases, with 13 bases between them. CDR1 and CDR2 from the germline V gene are LNHDA and SQIVND (reference sequence). The CDR3 loop reads CASSIRQGDGYTF. In DNA, the CDR3 is TGTGCCAGTAGTATYCGGCAGGGTGACGGCTACACCTTC.

This clone has more than one count but fewer than ten. CDR3 DNA: TGTGCCACCCCCGGGACAGGGGGAAATTATGGCTACACCTTC. Encoded protein: CATPGTGGNYGYTF. J is TRBJ1-2 and V is TRBV28; 11 bases agree with TRBD1. Trimming cost V 10 bases and J 5 bases; bases outside gene matches: 9. This CDR3 is built from 14 residues. Germline CDR1 reads MDHEN; CDR2 reads SYDVKM.

V gene TRBV19 combines with J gene TRBJ1-2; 8 bases line up with TRBD1. Germline V gene sequence: CDR1 LNHDA, CDR2 SQIVND (reference sequence). The CDR3 spans 15 residues. Trimming at V came to 3 bases and at J to 7 bases, leaving 10 bases not matched to a gene. The CDR3 loop reads CASSIQPGQGGGYTF. Here the CDR3 DNA reads TGTGCCAGTAGTATCCAACCCGGACAGGGTGGTGGCTACACCTTC.

This clone was found once. V and J are TRBV28 and TRBJ1-1; D not resolved. CDR3 length: 14 amino acids. Germline V lookup: CDR1 MDHEN, CDR2 SYDVKM. Deletions cut 3 bases from V and 1 base from J, with 9 bases between. CDR3: CASSFGRRNTEAFF. Here the CDR3 DNA reads TGTGCCAGCAGTTTTGGCAGGAGGAACACTGAAGCTTTCTTT.

V usage is TRBV28 and J usage is TRBJ1-1; D gene unclear. The germline V and J ends were trimmed by 2 bases and 1 base, with 8 bases remaining between them. In germline, CDR1 is MDHEN, CDR2 SYDVKM. This CDR3 spans 14 amino acids. As DNA, the CDR3 is TGTGCCAGCAGTTTAGCACCTAAGAACACTGAAGCTTTCTTT. Its translation is CASSLAPKNTEAFF.

The chain combines TRBV9 with TRBJ1-1; unclear D gene. V shed 0 bases and J shed 3 bases, with 6 bases lying between them. Germline V gives CDR1 SGDLS, CDR2 YYNGEE. The CDR3 length is 13 residues. As DNA, the CDR3 is TGTGCCAGCAGCGTAGATTTGTACACTGAAGCTTTCTTT. Its protein is CASSVDLYTEAFF.

By sample share, this clone is medium-sized. The chain joins TRBV11-3 to TRBJ1-5; weak D call: TRBD1 (6 bases). There are 15 residues in the CDR3. The ends were cut back, 3 bases at V and 1 base at J, with 10 bases in the middle. Germline values: CDR1 SGHNT, CDR2 YENEEA. CDR3 in DNA: TGTGCCAGCAGCTTGGGGGCGGTAAGCAATCAGCCCCAGCATTTT. Protein product: CASSLGAVSNQPQHF.

This clone was found once. V usage is TRBV28 and J usage is TRBJ1-4, with 9 bases fitting TRBD1. The CDR3 length is 15 residues. CDR1 and CDR2 from the germline V gene are MDHEN and SYDVKM. Trimming cost V 3 bases and J 4 bases; bases outside gene matches: 3. CDR3 region: CASSLGQGHNEKLFF. In DNA form, the CDR3 reads TGTGCCAGCAGTTTGGGACAGGGCCATAATGAAAAACTGTTTTTT. Full variable domain (rest looked up from reference TRBV28 and TRBJ1-4): DVKVTQSSRYLVKRTGEKVFLECVQDMDHENMFWYRQDPGLGLRLIYFSYDVKMKEKGDIPEGYSVSREKKERFSLILESASTNQTSMYLCASSLGQGHNEKLFFGSGTQLSVL.

This clone appeared a single time. The chain employs TRBV29-1 and TRBJ2-5; the match to TRBD2 covers 7 bases. Germline CDR1 and CDR2: SQVTM and ANQGSEA. V dropped 5 bases and J dropped 4; count of bases not matched to a gene: 13. The CDR3 contains 15 residues. CDR3 region: CSVPRAGSVRETQYF. In DNA, the CDR3 is TGCAGCGTTCCCCGAGCGGGGAGCGTCCGAGAGACCCAGTACTTC.

The chain joins TRBV28 to TRBJ1-5; D not resolved. The CDR3 has 14 residues. Germline V gene lookup returns CDR1 MDHEN and CDR2 SYDVKM. Deletions cut 3 bases from V and 3 bases from J, with 9 bases between. CDR3 loop: CASSLIRVNQPQHF. The CDR3 coding sequence is TGTGCCAGCAGTTTGATTAGGGTCAATCAGCCCCAGCATTTT.

This clone was recorded a few times. This sequence joins TRBV9 and TRBJ2-2; 11 nucleotides align to TRBD2. Germline CDR1 and CDR2: SGDLS and YYNGEE. V shed 5 bases and J 6 bases; nucleotides not matched to a gene: 3. The CDR3 extends over 14 amino acids. The CDR3 sequence is CASRRTSGPGELFF. Here the CDR3 DNA reads TGTGCCAGCAGGAGGACTAGCGGGCCCGGGGAGCTGTTTTTT.

V usage is TRBV28 and J usage is TRBJ1-2, with TRBD1 as a possible D gene (5 bases). This CDR3 contains 14 residues. The V end was cut by 6 bases, the J end by 5 bases, with 16 bases between. Germline CDR1 MDHEN, CDR2 SYDVKM. The CDR3 coding sequence is TGTGCCAGCAGACCCCCGGCCGGGGCTTATGGCTACACCTTC. Amino acid sequence: CASRPPAGAYGYTF.

V usage is TRBV25-1 and J usage is TRBJ2-1; maybe TRBD1 (6 bases). The CDR3 spans 12 residues. V was shortened by 5 bases and J by 10 bases, with 12 bases between the two germline ends. Germline V gives CDR1 MGHDK, CDR2 SYGVNS. This CDR3 is CASSLQGWEQFF. CDR3 DNA: TGTGCCAGCAGTCTACAGGGTTGGGAGCAGTTCTTC.

This rearrangement joins TRBV18 to TRBJ1-2; a possible D gene is TRBD1 (6 bases). CDR1 is KGHSH and CDR2 is LQKENI in the germline V gene. The V gene lost 3 bases and the J gene lost 1 base, with 9 bases spanning the gap. This CDR3 has 14 amino acids. The CDR3, as DNA: TGTGCCAGCTCACCGGGACAAAATAACTATGGCTACACCTTC. Protein: CASSPGQNNYGYTF.

The V call is TRBV29-1, the J call TRBJ1-2; 10 nucleotides agree with TRBD1. CDR3 length: 13 amino acids. Losses at the gene ends were 4 bases for V and 4 bases for J; bases not matched to a gene: 3. CDR1 is SQVTM and CDR2 is ANQGSEA in the germline V gene. CDR3 loop: CSVAGTGAYGYTF. In nucleotides, the CDR3 is TGCAGCGTTGCGGGGACAGGGGCCTATGGCTACACCTTC.